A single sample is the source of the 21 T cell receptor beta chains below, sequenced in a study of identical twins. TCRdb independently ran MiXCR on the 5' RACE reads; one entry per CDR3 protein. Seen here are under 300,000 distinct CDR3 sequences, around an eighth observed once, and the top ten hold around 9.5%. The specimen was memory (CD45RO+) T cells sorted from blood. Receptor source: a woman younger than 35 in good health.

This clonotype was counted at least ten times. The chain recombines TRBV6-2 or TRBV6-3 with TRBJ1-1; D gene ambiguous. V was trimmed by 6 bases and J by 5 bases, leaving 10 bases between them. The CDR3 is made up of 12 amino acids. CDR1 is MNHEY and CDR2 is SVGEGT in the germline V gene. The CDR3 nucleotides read TGTGCCAGCAGAATTTTTTGGACTGAAGCTTTCTTT. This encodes CASRIFWTEAFF.

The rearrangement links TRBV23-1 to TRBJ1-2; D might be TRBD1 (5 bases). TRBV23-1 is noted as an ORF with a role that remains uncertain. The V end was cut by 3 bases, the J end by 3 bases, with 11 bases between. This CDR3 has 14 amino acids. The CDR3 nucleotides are TGCGCCAGCAGTCATGAGACAGACGACTATGGCTACACCTTC. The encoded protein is CASSHETDDYGYTF.

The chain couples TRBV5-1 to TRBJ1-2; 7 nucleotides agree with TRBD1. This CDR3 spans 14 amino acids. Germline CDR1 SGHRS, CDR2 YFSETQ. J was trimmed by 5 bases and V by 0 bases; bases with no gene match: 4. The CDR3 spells CASSLGGTAYGYTF. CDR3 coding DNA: TGCGCCAGCAGCTTGGGGGGGACAGCTTATGGCTACACCTTC.

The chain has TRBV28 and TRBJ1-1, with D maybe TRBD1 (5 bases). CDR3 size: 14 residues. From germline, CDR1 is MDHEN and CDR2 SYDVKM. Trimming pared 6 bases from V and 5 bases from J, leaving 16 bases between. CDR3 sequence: CASRTQGMGTEAFF. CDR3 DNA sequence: TGTGCCAGCAGAACCCAGGGAATGGGGACTGAAGCTTTCTTT.

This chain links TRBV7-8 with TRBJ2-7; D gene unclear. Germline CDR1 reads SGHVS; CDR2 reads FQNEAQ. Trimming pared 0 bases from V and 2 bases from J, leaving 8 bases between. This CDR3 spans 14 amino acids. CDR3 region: CASSLAIQPYEQYF. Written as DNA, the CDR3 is TGTGCCAGCAGCTTAGCTATACAGCCCTACGAGCAGTACTTC.

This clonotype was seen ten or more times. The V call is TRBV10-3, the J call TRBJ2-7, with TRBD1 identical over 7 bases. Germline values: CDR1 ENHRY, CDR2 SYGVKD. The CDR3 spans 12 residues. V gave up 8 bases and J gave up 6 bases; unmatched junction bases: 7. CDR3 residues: CAISGTEGEQYF. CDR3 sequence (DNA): TGTGCCATCTCCGGGACAGAGGGCGAGCAGTACTTC.

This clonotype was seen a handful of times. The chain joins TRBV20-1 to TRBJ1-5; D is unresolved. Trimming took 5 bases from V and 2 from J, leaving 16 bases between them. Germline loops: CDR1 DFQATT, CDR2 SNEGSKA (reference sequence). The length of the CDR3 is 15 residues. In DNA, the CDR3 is TGCAGTGCTTTTAACGGTAGAGACCGCAATCAGCCCCAGCATTTT. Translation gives CSAFNGRDRNQPQHF.

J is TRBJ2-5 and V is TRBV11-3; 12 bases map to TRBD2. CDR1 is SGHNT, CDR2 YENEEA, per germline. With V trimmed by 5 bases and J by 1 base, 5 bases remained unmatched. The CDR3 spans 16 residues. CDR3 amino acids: CASSTGGLAGQETQYF. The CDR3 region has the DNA TGTGCCAGCAGCACAGGGGGACTAGCGGGCCAAGAGACCCAGTACTTC. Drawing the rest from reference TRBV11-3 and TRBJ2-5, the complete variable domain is EAGVVQSPRYKIIEKKQPVAFWCNPISGHNTLYWYLQNLGQGPELLIRYENEEAVDDSQLPKDRFSAERLKGVDSTLKIQPAELGDSAVYLCASSTGGLAGQETQYFGPGTRLLVL.

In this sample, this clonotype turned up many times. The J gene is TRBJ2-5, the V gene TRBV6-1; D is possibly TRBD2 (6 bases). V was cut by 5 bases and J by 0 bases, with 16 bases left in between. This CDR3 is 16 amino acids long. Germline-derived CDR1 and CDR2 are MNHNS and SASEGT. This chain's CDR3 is CASSPGLGGYQETQYF. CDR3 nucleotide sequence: TGTGCCAGCAGTCCTGGGCTTGGGGGGTACCAAGAGACCCAGTACTTC.

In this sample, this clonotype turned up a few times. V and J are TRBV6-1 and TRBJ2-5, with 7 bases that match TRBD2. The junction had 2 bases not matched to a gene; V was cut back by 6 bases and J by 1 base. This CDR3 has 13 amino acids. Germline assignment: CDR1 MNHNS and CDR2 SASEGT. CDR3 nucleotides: TGTGCCAGCAGGGGGGGGGTCCAAGAGACCCAGTACTTC. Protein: CASRGGVQETQYF.

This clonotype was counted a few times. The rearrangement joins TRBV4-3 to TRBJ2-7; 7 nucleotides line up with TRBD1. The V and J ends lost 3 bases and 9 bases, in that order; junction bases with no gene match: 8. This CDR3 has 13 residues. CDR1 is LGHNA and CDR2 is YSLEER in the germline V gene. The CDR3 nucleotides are TGCGCCAGCAGCCAGGGGACAGATTTGGCGCAGTACTTC. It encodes CASSQGTDLAQYF.

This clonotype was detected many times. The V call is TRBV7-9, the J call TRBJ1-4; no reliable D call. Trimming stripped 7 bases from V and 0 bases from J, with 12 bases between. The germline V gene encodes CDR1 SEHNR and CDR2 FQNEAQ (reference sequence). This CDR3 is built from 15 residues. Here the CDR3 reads CASTFPSSTNEKLFF. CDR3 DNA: TGTGCCAGCACGTTCCCATCATCAACTAATGAAAAACTGTTTTTT.

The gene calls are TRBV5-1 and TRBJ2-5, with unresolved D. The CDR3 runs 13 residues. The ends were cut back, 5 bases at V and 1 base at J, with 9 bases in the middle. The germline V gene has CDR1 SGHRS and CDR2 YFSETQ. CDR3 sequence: CASSPIPQETQYF. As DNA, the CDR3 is TGCGCCAGCAGTCCGATCCCCCAAGAGACCCAGTACTTC.

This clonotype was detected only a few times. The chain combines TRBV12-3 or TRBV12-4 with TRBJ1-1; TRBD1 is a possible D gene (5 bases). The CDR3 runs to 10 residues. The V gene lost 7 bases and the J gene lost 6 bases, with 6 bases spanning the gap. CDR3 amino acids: CASTGPEAFF. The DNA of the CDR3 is TGTGCCAGCACGGGACCTGAAGCTTTCTTT.

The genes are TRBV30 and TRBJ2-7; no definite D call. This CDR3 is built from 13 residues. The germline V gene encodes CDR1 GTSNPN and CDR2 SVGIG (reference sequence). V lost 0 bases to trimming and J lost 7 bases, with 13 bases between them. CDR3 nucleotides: TGTGCCTGGAGTGTTTGGATAGCAAGAGAGCAGTACTTC. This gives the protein CAWSVWIAREQYF. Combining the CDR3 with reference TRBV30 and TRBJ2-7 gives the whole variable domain SQTIHQWPATLVQPVGSPLSLECTVEGTSNPNLYWYRQAAGRGLQLLFYSVGIGQISSEVPQNLSASRPQDRQFILSSKKLLLSDSGFYLCAWSVWIAREQYFGPGTRLTVT.

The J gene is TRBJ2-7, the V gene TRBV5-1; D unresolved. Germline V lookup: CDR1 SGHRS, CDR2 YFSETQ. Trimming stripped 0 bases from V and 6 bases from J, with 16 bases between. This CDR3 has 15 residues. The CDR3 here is CASSLAAATVGEQYF. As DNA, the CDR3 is TGCGCCAGCAGCTTGGCCGCTGCAACCGTGGGCGAGCAGTACTTC.

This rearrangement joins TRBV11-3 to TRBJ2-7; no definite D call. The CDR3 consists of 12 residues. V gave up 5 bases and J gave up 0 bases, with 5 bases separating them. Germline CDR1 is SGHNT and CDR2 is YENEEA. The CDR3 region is CASSTDSYEQYF. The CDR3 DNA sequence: TGTGCCAGCAGCACTGACTCCTACGAGCAGTACTTC. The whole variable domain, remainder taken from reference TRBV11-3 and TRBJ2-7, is EAGVVQSPRYKIIEKKQPVAFWCNPISGHNTLYWYLQNLGQGPELLIRYENEEAVDDSQLPKDRFSAERLKGVDSTLKIQPAELGDSAVYLCASSTDSYEQYFGPGTRLTVT.

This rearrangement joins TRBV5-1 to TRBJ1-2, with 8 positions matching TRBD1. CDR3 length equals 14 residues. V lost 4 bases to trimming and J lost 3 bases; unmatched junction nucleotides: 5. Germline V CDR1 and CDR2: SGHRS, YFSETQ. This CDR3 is CASSVGTGYYGYTF. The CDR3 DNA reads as TGCGCCAGCAGCGTAGGGACAGGCTACTATGGCTACACCTTC. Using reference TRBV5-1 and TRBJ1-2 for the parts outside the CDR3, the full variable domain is KAGVTQTPRYLIKTRGQQVTLSCSPISGHRSVSWYQQTPGQGLQFLFEYFSETQRNKGNFPGRFSGRQFSNSRSEMNVSTLELGDSALYLCASSVGTGYYGYTFGSGTRLTVV.

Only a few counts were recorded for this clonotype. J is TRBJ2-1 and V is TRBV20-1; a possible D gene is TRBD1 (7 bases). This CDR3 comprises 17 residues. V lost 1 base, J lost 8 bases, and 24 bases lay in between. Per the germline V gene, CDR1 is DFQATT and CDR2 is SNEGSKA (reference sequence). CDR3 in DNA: TGCAGTGCTAGAGTGGTTGGAGGGGGCCGAAATTTAGATGAGCAGTTCTTC. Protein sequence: CSARVVGGGRNLDEQFF.

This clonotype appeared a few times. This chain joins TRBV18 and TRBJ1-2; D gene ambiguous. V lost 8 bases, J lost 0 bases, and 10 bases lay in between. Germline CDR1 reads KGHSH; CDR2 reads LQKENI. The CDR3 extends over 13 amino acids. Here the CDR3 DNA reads TGTGCCAGCATTGGGGTTACTAACTATGGCTACACCTTC. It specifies CASIGVTNYGYTF.

The CDR3 protein is CASSSAGPYNEQFF. CDR3 DNA sequence: TGTGCCAGCAGCTCCGCCGGGCCATACAATGAGCAGTTCTTC. The chain is built from TRBV7-6 and TRBJ2-1; D gene uncertain. Germline values: CDR1 SGHVS, CDR2 FNYEAQ. The ends were cut back, 4 bases at V and 4 bases at J, with 11 bases in the middle. The CDR3 spans 14 residues.